The 25 T cell receptor beta chains reported below all come from one sample, sequenced in a study of blood T cell repertoires in COVID-19. The assay was immunoSEQ multiplex PCR, and TCRdb's table has in-frame clones only and misses some. The sample yields about 320,000 clones, 89% seen once. Sequencing was performed on PBMCs or T cells enriched from blood (not recorded which). The receptors were sampled from a man between 60 and 75 years old who had recovered from COVID-19.

The chain recombines TRBV7-9 with TRBJ1-6; 8 positions match TRBD1. V shed 4 bases and J 10 bases; nucleotides not matched to a gene: 9. Germline loops: CDR1 SEHNR, CDR2 FQNEAQ (reference sequence). CDR3 length equals 15 residues. CDR3 in DNA: TGTGCCAGCAGCTCCTCAGGGGGCGCGGGATCACCCCTCCACTTT. Protein product: CASSSSGGAGSPLHF.

The chain uses TRBV7-9 and TRBJ2-6; TRBD1 aligns across 10 bases. With V trimmed by 5 bases and J by 3 bases, 10 bases remained unmatched. This CDR3 has 18 amino acids. The germline V gene encodes CDR1 SEHNR and CDR2 FQNEAQ (reference sequence). CDR3 region: CASSLDRGRSYGANVLTF. The CDR3 DNA follows: TGTGCCAGCAGCCTAGACAGGGGGCGCTCGTATGGGGCCAACGTCCTGACTTTC.

The chain combines TRBV18 with TRBJ2-6, with TRBD2 matching 9 bases. CDR3 length: 18 amino acids. CDR1 is KGHSH and CDR2 is LQKENI in the germline V gene. V lost 0 bases and J lost 3; bases outside the gene matches: 6. The CDR3 sequence: CASSPPRVAGVGANVLTF. The CDR3 DNA sequence: TGTGCCAGCTCACCACCGAGAGTAGCGGGAGTTGGGGCCAACGTCCTGACTTTC.

The V call is TRBV5-5, the J call TRBJ1-3, with a possible D match to TRBD1 (5 bases). The ends were cut back, 2 bases at V and 2 bases at J, with 11 bases in the middle. This CDR3 is built from 15 residues. Germline V gene lookup returns CDR1 SGHKS and CDR2 YYEKEE (reference sequence). Written as DNA, the CDR3 is TGTGCCAGCAGCTTAGTTGGGGCAGCTGGAAACACCATATATTTT. As protein: CASSLVGAAGNTIYF.

The chain recombines TRBV5-1 with TRBJ2-7; D is perhaps TRBD2 (6 bases). Trimming took off 0 bases at V and 4 bases at J, with 14 bases between the two ends. Germline values: CDR1 SGHRS, CDR2 YFSETQ. The CDR3 sequence is 15 residues long. The CDR3, as DNA: TGCGCCAGCAGCTTGGGAGGGACTTACAATTACGAGCAGTACTTC. Encoded protein: CASSLGGTYNYEQYF. Looking up the rest from reference TRBV5-1 and TRBJ2-7 gives the full variable domain: KAGVTQTPRYLIKTRGQQVTLSCSPISGHRSVSWYQQTPGQGLQFLFEYFSETQRNKGNFPGRFSGRQFSNSRSEMNVSTLELGDSALYLCASSLGGTYNYEQYFGPGTRLTVT.

The chain recombines TRBV18 with TRBJ1-5, with a possible D match to TRBD1 (6 bases). CDR1 and CDR2 from the germline V gene are KGHSH and LQKENI. The length of the CDR3 is 14 residues. V lost 6 bases, J lost 7 bases, and 16 bases lay in between. This chain's CDR3 is CASSLSQGNQPQHF. In DNA form, the CDR3 reads TGTGCCAGCTCTCTAAGTCAGGGGAACCAGCCCCAGCATTTT.

The chain combines TRBV6-5 with TRBJ1-4, with D maybe TRBD1 (6 bases). This CDR3 region has 15 residues. V dropped 0 bases and J dropped 6 bases, with 11 bases sitting between them. CDR1 is MNHEY and CDR2 is SVGAGI in the germline V gene. The CDR3 DNA is TGTGCCAGCAGTTACTCTGGGGGCGTTTATGAAAAACTGTTTTTT. It translates to CASSYSGGVYEKLFF.

The chain links TRBV2 to TRBJ1-4; D possibly corresponds to TRBD1 (6 bases). CDR1 and CDR2 (germline): SNHLY, FYNNEI. CDR3 length: 12 residues. V lost 9 bases and J 7 bases, leaving 12 bases between the germline ends. CDR3 coding DNA: TGTGCCAGGTCACAGGGAGCTGAAAAACTGTTTTTT. It codes for CARSQGAEKLFF.

This sequence joins TRBV24-1 and TRBJ2-3; 7 bases are a match to TRBD1. The CDR3 contains 15 residues. Losses at the gene ends were 1 base for V and 7 bases for J; bases not matched to a gene: 7. The V gene's germline CDR1 is KGHDR and CDR2 SFDVKD. The CDR3 sequence: CATSDLRQGENTQYF. Written as DNA, the CDR3 is TGTGCCACCAGTGATTTAAGGCAGGGGGAAAATACGCAGTATTTT.

The chain recombines TRBV5-4 with TRBJ2-2, with a tentative D call TRBD2 (6 bases). V lost 5 bases, J lost 3 bases, and 14 bases lay in between. CDR3 length equals 15 residues. Looked up from germline, CDR1 is SGHNT and CDR2 is YYREEE (reference sequence). CDR3 loop: CASRGGGGDTGELFF. The CDR3 region has the DNA TGTGCCAGCAGGGGAGGTGGCGGTGACACCGGGGAGCTGTTTTTT. Full variable domain (outside the CDR3, taken from reference TRBV5-4 and TRBJ2-2): ETGVTQSPTHLIKTRGQQVTLRCSSQSGHNTVSWYQQALGQGPQFIFQYYREEENGRGNFPPRFSGLQFPNYSSELNVNALELDDSALYLCASRGGGGDTGELFFGEGSRLTVL.

V usage is TRBV6-5 and J usage is TRBJ2-7, with 9 positions matching TRBD1. Trimming cost V 10 bases and J 6 bases; bases outside gene matches: 10. This CDR3 region has 13 residues. The germline V gene encodes CDR1 MNHEY and CDR2 SVGAGI. The CDR3 DNA follows: TGTGCCACTTTCACGGGACAGGGCCGCGAGCAGTACTTC. As protein: CATFTGQGREQYF.

The chain couples TRBV27 to TRBJ1-2; 9 bases line up with TRBD1. The ends lost 5 bases at V and 8 bases at J; junction bases unmatched: 6. This CDR3 is 13 amino acids long. From germline, CDR1 is MNHEY and CDR2 SMNVEV (reference sequence). The CDR3 loop reads CASSTGTGRGYTF. DNA for the CDR3: TGTGCCAGCAGTACCGGGACAGGGAGAGGCTACACCTTC.

The chain has TRBV2 and TRBJ1-2; no clear D gene. Germline-derived CDR1 and CDR2 are SNHLY and FYNNEI. This CDR3 has 14 amino acids. V lost 6 bases and J 0 bases, leaving 11 bases between the germline ends. The CDR3 sequence is CASRNSFSNYGYTF. Written as DNA, the CDR3 is TGTGCCAGCAGAAACAGCTTTTCTAACTATGGCTACACCTTC.

The V call is TRBV19, the J call TRBJ1-5; D ambiguous. Looked up from germline, CDR1 is LNHDA and CDR2 is SQIVND (reference sequence). This CDR3 has 15 residues. V lost 4 bases and J 1 base, leaving 11 bases between the germline ends. The CDR3 nucleotides read TGTGCCAGTAGTACTGGGTTCGGGAGCAATCAGCCCCAGCATTTT. Amino acid sequence: CASSTGFGSNQPQHF.

Here the CDR3 reads CASSYSRGQDTQYF. The CDR3, as DNA: TGTGCCAGCAGTTACTCAAGAGGGCAAGATACGCAGTATTTT. V usage is TRBV6-2 or TRBV6-3 and J usage is TRBJ2-3; weak D call: TRBD2 (5 bases). V shed 0 bases and J shed 5 bases, with 9 bases lying between them. The CDR3 totals 14 residues. The germline V gene has CDR1 MNHEY and CDR2 SVGEGT.

Notes on this clone: Different DNA sequences within this sample yield the same CDR3. CDR3 sequence: CASSEYYEQYF. CDR3 coding DNA: TGTGCCAGCAGTGAATATTACGAGCAGTACTTC. J is TRBJ2-7 and V is TRBV2; no definite D call. The germline gives CDR1 SNHLY, CDR2 FYNNEI. The V end was cut by 2 bases, the J end by 4 bases, with 3 bases between. This CDR3 contains 11 residues.

The chain carries TRBV5-5 and TRBJ2-1, with a tentative D call TRBD2 (6 bases). CDR3 length: 16 residues. Germline values: CDR1 SGHKS, CDR2 YYEKEE (reference sequence). V gave up 0 bases and J gave up 8 bases, with 18 bases separating them. CDR3: CASSLGPRDSVYEQFF. CDR3 bases: TGTGCCAGCAGCTTGGGCCCGCGGGACTCAGTCTATGAGCAGTTCTTC.

The chain employs TRBV4-2 and TRBJ2-5; 7 bases agree with TRBD2. Trimming at V came to 4 bases and at J to 0 bases, leaving 14 bases not matched to a gene. The CDR3 sequence is 18 residues long. In germline, CDR1 is LGHNA, CDR2 YNFKEQ. CDR3 nucleotide sequence: TGTGCCAGCAGCCCCCTAGCGGATACCACACCTTACCAAGAGACCCAGTACTTC. It yields the protein CASSPLADTTPYQETQYF.

This clone was seen a single time. This chain joins TRBV2 and TRBJ1-5; no clear D gene. The germline gives CDR1 SNHLY, CDR2 FYNNEI. This CDR3 has 14 amino acids. V was clipped by 4 bases and J by 0 bases, with 7 bases between them. In DNA, the CDR3 is TGTGCCAGCAGTGGGAGCAATAGCAATCAGCCCCAGCATTTT. Protein: CASSGSNSNQPQHF.

The chain joins TRBV19 to TRBJ2-2; maybe TRBD2 (5 bases). The ends were cut back, 5 bases at V and 4 bases at J, with 8 bases in the middle. CDR3 length: 13 amino acids. CDR1 is LNHDA, CDR2 SQIVND, per germline (reference sequence). The CDR3 coding sequence is TGTGCCAGTAGTTCGGACTTCACCGGGGAGCTGTTTTTT. This translates into CASSSDFTGELFF.

The genes are TRBV15 and TRBJ2-2; 7 bases map to TRBD2. Unmatched junction bases numbered 1, after V lost 3 bases and J lost 0 bases. The CDR3 consists of 15 residues. From germline, CDR1 is LNHNV and CDR2 YYDKDF (reference sequence). The CDR3 is CATSRGLSNTGELFF. DNA for the CDR3: TGTGCCACCAGCAGGGGACTATCGAACACCGGGGAGCTGTTTTTT.

The sample holds one count of this clone. The chain recombines TRBV30 with TRBJ2-7, with a possible D match to TRBD2 (6 bases). The CDR3 loop spans 10 amino acids. Germline CDR1 reads GTSNPN; CDR2 reads SVGIG (reference sequence). DNA of the CDR3: TGTGCGGGGGGCTCCTACGAGCAGTACTTC. Its translation: CAGGSYEQYF.

As to this clone: Additional DNA sequences in this sample encode the identical CDR3. The gene calls are TRBV27 and TRBJ2-7, with TRBD2 identical over 12 bases. Germline CDR1 reads MNHEY; CDR2 reads SMNVEV (reference sequence). CDR3 length: 15 amino acids. J was trimmed by 0 bases and V by 3 bases; bases with no gene match: 0. CDR3: CASSLTSGGSYEQYF. As DNA, the CDR3 is TGTGCCAGCAGTTTGACTAGCGGGGGCTCCTACGAGCAGTACTTC.

This chain uses TRBV5-1 with TRBJ2-7, with 9 bases that match TRBD1. The CDR3 runs to 17 residues. CDR1 and CDR2 from the germline V gene are SGHRS and YFSETQ. V trimming: 0 bases; J trimming: 3 bases; junction bases outside the gene matches: 10. This CDR3 reads CASSLGQGVPSIYEQYF. The CDR3 DNA sequence: TGCGCCAGCAGCTTGGGACAGGGGGTCCCGTCGATCTACGAGCAGTACTTC.

The gene calls are TRBV6-5 and TRBJ2-1; D may be TRBD1 (6 bases). Looked up from germline, CDR1 is MNHEY and CDR2 is SVGAGI. The CDR3 contains 16 residues. Trimming shortened V by 2 bases and J by 1 base, and 12 bases separated the two germline ends. The CDR3 loop is CASSYRDRRSYNEQFF. CDR3 DNA: TGTGCCAGCAGTTACCGAGACAGGAGATCCTACAATGAGCAGTTCTTC.